This T cell receptor beta chain was captured by sequencing in a study of blood T cell repertoires in COVID-19. As for the study in general: PBMCs, B-cell-depleted T cells, or T cells provided the cDNA or gDNA that made up the material.

During active infection, Seattle patients enrolled and were then monitored through disease. The CDR3 has 15 residues. Trimming cost V 4 bases and J 4 bases, with 17 bases left between them. Germline lookup yields CDR1 SGHDT and CDR2 YYEEEE. Per the study methods: Reference gene primer amplification yielded estimated nucleated cell counts. Method: immunoSEQ multiplex PCR; TCRdb's copy keeps in-frame clones and lacks some. D and trimming come from the DNA, and the V and J calls and clone size come from that table. The profile covers some 300,000 clones, with about 90% appearing a single time and approximately 6% taken by the ten largest.

The chain carries TRBV5-6 and TRBJ2-5; D might be TRBD2 (5 bases). The sample taken for sequencing was peripheral blood. This TCR derives from a woman aged 50 to 65 with COVID-19, enrolled during active disease. CDR3 nucleotide sequence: TGTGCCAGCAGCGGAGAGTCCCGGGGAACAGAGACCCAGTACTTC. Amino acid sequence: CASSGESRGTETQYF.